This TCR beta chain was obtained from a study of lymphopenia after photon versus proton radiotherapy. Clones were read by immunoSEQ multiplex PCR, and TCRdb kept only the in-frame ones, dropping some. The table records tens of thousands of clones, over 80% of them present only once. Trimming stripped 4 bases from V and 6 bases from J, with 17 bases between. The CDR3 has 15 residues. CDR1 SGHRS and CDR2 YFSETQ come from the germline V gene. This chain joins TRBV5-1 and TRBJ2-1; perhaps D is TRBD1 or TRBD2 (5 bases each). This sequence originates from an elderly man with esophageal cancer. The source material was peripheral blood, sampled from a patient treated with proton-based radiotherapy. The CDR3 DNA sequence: TGCGCCAGCAGCCGAGGGGACGGAAAGGGCAATGAGCAGTTCTTC. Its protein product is CASSRGDGKGNEQFF.